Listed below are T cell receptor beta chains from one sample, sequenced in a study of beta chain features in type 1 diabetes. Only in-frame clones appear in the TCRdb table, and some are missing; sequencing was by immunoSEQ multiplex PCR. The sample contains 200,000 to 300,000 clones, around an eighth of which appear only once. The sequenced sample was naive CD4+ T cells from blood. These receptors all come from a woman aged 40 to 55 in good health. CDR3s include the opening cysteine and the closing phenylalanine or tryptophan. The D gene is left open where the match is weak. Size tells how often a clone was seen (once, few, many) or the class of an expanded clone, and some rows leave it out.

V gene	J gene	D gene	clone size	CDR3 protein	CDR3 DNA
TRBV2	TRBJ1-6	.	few	CASSEPTGGGSPLHF	TGTGCCAGCAGTGAACCGACAGGAGGCGGTTCACCCCTCCACTTT
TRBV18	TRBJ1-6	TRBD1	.	CASSPPGTGRNSPLHF	TGTGCCAGCTCACCACCGGGGACAGGGAGGAACTCACCCCTCCACTTT
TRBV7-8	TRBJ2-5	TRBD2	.	CASSLGLAGPQETQYF	TGTGCCAGCAGCCTTGGACTAGCGGGGCCCCAAGAGACCCAGTACTTC
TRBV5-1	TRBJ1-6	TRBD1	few	CASSPEQGSGSPLHF	TGCGCCAGCAGTCCCGAACAGGGGAGTGGATCACCCCTCCACTTT
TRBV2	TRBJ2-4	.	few	CASSARQVGVAKNIQYF	TGTGCCAGCAGCGCACGACAGGTCGGAGTAGCCAAAAACATTCAGTACTTC
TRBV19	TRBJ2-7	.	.	CASSPPHSSYEQYF	TGTGCCAGTAGTCCTCCACACAGCTCCTACGAGCAGTACTTC
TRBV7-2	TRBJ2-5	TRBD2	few	CASSGGTQETQYF	TGTGCCAGTAGCGGGGGGACTCAAGAGACCCAGTACTTC
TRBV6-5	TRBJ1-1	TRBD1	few	CASRLTGGVTEAFF	TGTGCCAGCAGACTGACAGGGGGAGTCACTGAAGCTTTCTTT
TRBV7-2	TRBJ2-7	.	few	CASSLWGDLGSSYEQYF	TGTGCCAGCAGCTTATGGGGGGACTTGGGAAGCTCCTACGAGCAGTACTTC
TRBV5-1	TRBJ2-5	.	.	CASSLAEETQYF	TGCGCCAGCAGCTTGGCCGAGGAGACCCAGTACTTC
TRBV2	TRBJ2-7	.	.	CASSEALRQGGEQYF	TGTGCCAGCAGTGAAGCGCTTCGACAGGGAGGCGAGCAGTACTTC
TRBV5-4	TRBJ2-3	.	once	CASNTDPPDTQYF	TGTGCCAGCAACACAGACCCCCCAGATACGCAGTATTTT
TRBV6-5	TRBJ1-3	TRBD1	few	CASSKGGSPGNTIYF	TGTGCCAGCAGTAAAGGGGGCTCACCTGGAAACACCATATATTTT
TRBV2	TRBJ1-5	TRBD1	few	CASRRDRVGNQPQHF	TGTGCCAGCAGGAGAGACAGGGTGGGGAATCAGCCCCAGCATTTT
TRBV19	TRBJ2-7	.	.	CASSRRSSYEQYF	TGTGCCAGTAGTCGGAGGAGCTCCTACGAGCAGTACTTC
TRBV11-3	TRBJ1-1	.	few	CASSPNRYTEAFF	TGTGCCAGCAGCCCAAACAGGTACACTGAAGCTTTCTTT
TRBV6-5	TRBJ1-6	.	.	CASIRSSGGSPLHF	TGTGCCAGCATTAGGAGTTCCGGTGGTTCACCCCTCCACTTT
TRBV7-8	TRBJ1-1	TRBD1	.	CASSFGQGAFF	TGTGCCAGCAGCTTTGGACAGGGAGCTTTCTTT
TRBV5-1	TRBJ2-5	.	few	CASAPGQTSETQYF	TGCGCCAGTGCTCCGGGACAAACTTCAGAGACCCAGTACTTC
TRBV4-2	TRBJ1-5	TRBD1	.	CASSQTGQGIQPQHF	TGTGCCAGCAGCCAAACCGGACAGGGGATACAGCCCCAGCATTTT
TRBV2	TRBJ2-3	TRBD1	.	CASSEVQGEDTQYF	TGTGCCAGCAGTGAGGTCCAGGGGGAGGATACGCAGTATTTT
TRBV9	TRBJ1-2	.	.	CASSVDRDGYTF	TGTGCCAGCAGCGTAGACCGGGATGGCTACACCTTC
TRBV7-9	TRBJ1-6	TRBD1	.	CASSPRQGNNSPLHF	TGTGCCAGCAGCCCAAGACAGGGGAATAATTCACCCCTCCACTTT
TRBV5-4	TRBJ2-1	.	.	CASSRRDSRSGNEQFF	TGTGCCAGCAGCCGACGGGACTCTCGGTCCGGGAATGAGCAGTTCTTC
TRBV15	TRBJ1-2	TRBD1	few	CATSRDRGSEGYTF	TGTGCCACCAGCAGAGACAGGGGGTCGGAAGGCTACACCTTC
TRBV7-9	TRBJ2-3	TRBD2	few	CASSPGLAGKADTQYF	TGTGCCAGCAGCCCTGGACTAGCGGGGAAGGCAGATACGCAGTATTTT
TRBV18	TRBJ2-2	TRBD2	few	CASSPNTSGHLTGELFF	TGTGCCAGCTCACCGAATACTAGCGGCCATCTCACCGGGGAGCTGTTTTTT
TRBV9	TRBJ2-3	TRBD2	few	CASSEYLSGGSTDTQYF	TGTGCCAGCAGCGAATACCTTAGCGGGGGGAGCACAGATACGCAGTATTTT
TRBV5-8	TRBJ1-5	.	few	CASSPRARQPQHF	TGTGCCAGCTCCCCGAGAGCTCGGCAGCCCCAGCATTTT
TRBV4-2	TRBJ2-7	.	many	CASSPHRDFGEQYF	TGTGCCAGCAGCCCGCACAGGGATTTCGGGGAGCAGTACTTC
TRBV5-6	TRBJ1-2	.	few	CASSLAGGVGYTF	TGTGCCAGCAGCTTGGCTGGGGGGGTAGGCTACACCTTC
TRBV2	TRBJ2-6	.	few	CASSLQVAGANVLTF	TGTGCCAGCAGCCTACAGGTTGCTGGGGCCAACGTCCTGACTTTC
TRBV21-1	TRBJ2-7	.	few	CASSVRGAQAEQYF	TGTGCCAGCAGCGTCCGGGGGGCTCAAGCCGAGCAGTACTTC
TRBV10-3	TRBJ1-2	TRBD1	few	CAITGQGSNYGYTF	TGTGCCATCACTGGACAGGGTTCCAACTATGGCTACACCTTC
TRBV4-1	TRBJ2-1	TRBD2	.	CASSQTSGGSYNEQFF	TGCGCCAGCAGCCAAACTAGCGGGGGGAGTTACAATGAGCAGTTCTTC
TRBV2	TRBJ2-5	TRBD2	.	CASSEETSVQETQYF	TGTGCCAGCAGTGAGGAGACTAGCGTCCAAGAGACCCAGTACTTC
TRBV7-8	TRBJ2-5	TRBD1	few	CASVPDRLPFKGRETQYF	TGTGCCAGCGTCCCGGACAGGCTACCATTTAAAGGGCGGGAGACCCAGTACTTC
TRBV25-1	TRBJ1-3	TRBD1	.	CASSAAGGLGGNTIYF	TGTGCCAGCAGTGCTGCAGGGGGTCTTGGTGGAAACACCATATATTTT
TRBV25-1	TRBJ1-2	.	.	CASSGGSTFYGYTF	TGTGCCAGCAGTGGGGGCAGCACCTTCTATGGCTACACCTTC
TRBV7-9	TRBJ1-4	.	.	CASSPRQDNEKLFF	TGTGCCAGCAGCCCCAGACAGGATAATGAAAAACTGTTTTTT